A selection of T cell receptor beta chains follows, all from one sample in a study of breast tumors, draining lymph nodes, adjacent tissues. TCRdb re-called the multiplex PCR reads with MiXCR, one entry per CDR3 protein. The profile shows more than 200,000 distinct CDR3 sequences, about 30% of them singletons. The sample consisted of axillary lymph node tissue. The receptors derive from a female donor with breast cancer. Some clones in this sample may be carry-over from other donors' samples. Each CDR3 is given with its conserved first and last residue. The order of the fields is V gene, clone size, J gene, D gene, CDR3 DNA, CDR3 protein. The D gene is left open where the match is weak. Clone sizes are given selectively: once, few, many, or a class where the clone is expanded.

v_gene: TRBV12-5
abundance: NA
j_gene: TRBJ1-5
d_gene: NA
CDR3nt: NA
CDR3aa: CASSRRQSRSGYTFGSGTSQPQHF

v_gene: TRBV2
abundance: many
j_gene: TRBJ2-3
d_gene: NA
CDR3nt: TGTGCCACCAATCACGCTCGGGGAGATACGCAGTATTTT
CDR3aa: CATNHARGDTQYF

v_gene: TRBV6-1
abundance: many
j_gene: TRBJ2-7
d_gene: NA
CDR3nt: TGTGCCAGCAGTGGCCGGAGACCCTCGGGCTACGAGCAGTACTTC
CDR3aa: CASSGRRPSGYEQYF

v_gene: TRBV6-1
abundance: many
j_gene: TRBJ1-3
d_gene: NA
CDR3nt: TGTGCCAGCAGACGGGCCAGCTCTGGAAACACCATATATTTT
CDR3aa: CASRRASSGNTIYF

v_gene: TRBV27
abundance: many
j_gene: TRBJ2-1
d_gene: TRBD1
CDR3nt: TGTGCCAGCGGGGAAAGGGGGCTCAATGAGCAGTTCTTC
CDR3aa: CASGERGLNEQFF

v_gene: TRBV5-4
abundance: NA
j_gene: TRBJ2-2
d_gene: TRBD2
CDR3nt: TGTGCCAGCAGCCGCTATCCGGGACTAGCGGGAGGTACCGGGGAGCTGTTTTTT
CDR3aa: CASSRYPGLAGGTGELFF

v_gene: TRBV24-1
abundance: NA
j_gene: TRBJ2-7
d_gene: NA
CDR3nt: TGTGCCACCAGTGATGATGGGGGCGGGAGTTCCTACGAGCAGTACTTC
CDR3aa: CATSDDGGGSSYEQYF

v_gene: TRBV30
abundance: NA
j_gene: TRBJ2-7
d_gene: TRBD1
CDR3nt: TGTGCCTGGAATACAGGGGCCAACGAGCAGTACTTC
CDR3aa: CAWNTGANEQYF

v_gene: TRBV25-1
abundance: many
j_gene: TRBJ2-3
d_gene: TRBD1
CDR3nt: TGTGCCAGCAGTGAATACCGGACAGGGGGCACAGATACGCAGTATTTT
CDR3aa: CASSEYRTGGTDTQYF

v_gene: TRBV29-1
abundance: NA
j_gene: TRBJ2-5
d_gene: TRBD1
CDR3nt: TGCAGCGTCAACGGACAGGGGAGGGAGACCCAGTACTTC
CDR3aa: CSVNGQGRETQYF

v_gene: TRBV20-1
abundance: many
j_gene: TRBJ2-7
d_gene: NA
CDR3nt: TGCAGTGCTAGCGCTTGGATCGACGAGCAGTACTTC
CDR3aa: CSASAWIDEQYF

v_gene: TRBV9
abundance: many
j_gene: TRBJ2-1
d_gene: TRBD2
CDR3nt: TGTGCCAGCAGCGTAGCTTTAGGTAGTGGGACTAGCGGGATGAATGAGCAGTTCTTC
CDR3aa: CASSVALGSGTSGMNEQFF

v_gene: TRBV6-5
abundance: many
j_gene: TRBJ2-2
d_gene: NA
CDR3nt: TGTGCCAGCAGGCAACGGGGAACCGGGGAGCTGTTTTTT
CDR3aa: CASRQRGTGELFF

v_gene: TRBV19
abundance: NA
j_gene: TRBJ2-2
d_gene: TRBD1
CDR3nt: TGTGCCAGTAGCAATCGGGACAGGGGTAGGACCGGGGAGCTGTTTTTT
CDR3aa: CASSNRDRGRTGELFF

v_gene: TRBV14
abundance: many
j_gene: TRBJ2-7
d_gene: TRBD2
CDR3nt: TGTGCCAGCAGCCAGCTAGCGGGGGACTACGAGCAGTACTTC
CDR3aa: CASSQLAGDYEQYF